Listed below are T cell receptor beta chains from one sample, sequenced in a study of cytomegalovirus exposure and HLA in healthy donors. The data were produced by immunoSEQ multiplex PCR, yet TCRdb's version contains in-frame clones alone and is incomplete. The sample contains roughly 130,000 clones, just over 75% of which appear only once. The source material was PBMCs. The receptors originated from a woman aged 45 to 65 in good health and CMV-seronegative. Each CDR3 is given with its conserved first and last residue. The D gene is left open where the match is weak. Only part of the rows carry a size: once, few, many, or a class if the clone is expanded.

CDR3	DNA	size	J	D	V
CASSQDAGGFYNEQFF	TGCGCCAGCAGCCAAGACGCAGGGGGCTTCTACAATGAGCAGTTCTTC	once	TRBJ2-1	TRBD1	TRBV4-3
CASSEEGTGAHNEQFF	TGTGCCAGCAGCGAGGAGGGGACAGGGGCCCACAATGAGCAGTTCTTC	.	TRBJ2-1	TRBD1	TRBV2
CSVSGSGSTDTQYF	TGCAGCGTCTCCGGGAGCGGGAGTACAGATACGCAGTATTTT	.	TRBJ2-3	TRBD2	TRBV29-1
CASRIQGAHVPGYTF	TGTGCCAGCAGAATACAGGGCGCGCACGTTCCTGGCTACACCTTC	once	TRBJ1-2	.	TRBV28
CASSFPERAPKNIQYF	TGTGCCAGCAGTTTCCCTGAGCGGGCCCCCAAAAACATTCAGTACTTC	.	TRBJ2-4	.	TRBV6-6
CASSLAAVARTGELFF	TGTGCCAGCAGCTTAGCCGCCGTAGCTCGGACCGGGGAGCTGTTTTTT	.	TRBJ2-2	.	TRBV11-3
CASSWDRKSGYNEQFF	TGTGCCAGCAGCTGGGACAGGAAATCCGGCTACAATGAGCAGTTCTTC	.	TRBJ2-1	TRBD1	TRBV5-4
CARKQGTNQPQHF	TGTGCCCGAAAACAGGGAACCAATCAGCCCCAGCATTTT	.	TRBJ1-5	.	TRBV19
CASSYTPGGEQFF	TGTGCCAGCAGTTACACTCCCGGTGGTGAGCAGTTCTTC	.	TRBJ2-1	.	TRBV6-5
CASSVGQGGTEAFF	TGTGCCAGTAGTGTAGGACAGGGCGGCACTGAAGCTTTCTTT	.	TRBJ1-1	TRBD1	TRBV19
CASTLADLSSGNTIYF	TGTGCCAGCACCTTAGCCGACCTTAGCTCTGGAAACACCATATATTTT	few	TRBJ1-3	.	TRBV6-6
CASRNETSGRPSSYEQYF	TGCGCCAGCAGGAACGAGACTAGCGGGAGGCCGAGCTCCTACGAGCAGTACTTC	few	TRBJ2-7	TRBD2	TRBV10-1
CASTSSPSGASYEQYF	TGTGCCAGCACCTCCAGCCCTAGCGGGGCCTCCTACGAGCAGTACTTC	.	TRBJ2-7	TRBD2	TRBV5-6
CASSKGAGRAFF	TGTGCCAGTAGTAAGGGGGCAGGACGAGCTTTCTTT	.	TRBJ1-1	TRBD1	TRBV19
CASSSTGVGGNTEAFF	TGTGCCAGCAGCTCGACAGGGGTTGGGGGGAACACTGAAGCTTTCTTT	.	TRBJ1-1	TRBD1	TRBV5-6
CAWGREDTEAFF	TGTGCCTGGGGAAGAGAGGACACTGAAGCTTTCTTT	.	TRBJ1-1	.	TRBV30
CASSTPGQANYGYTF	TGCGCCAGCAGCACCCCCGGACAGGCTAACTATGGCTACACCTTC	.	TRBJ1-2	TRBD1	TRBV5-1
CASSVMIQSQETQYF	TGTGCCAGCAGTGTTATGATACAGTCGCAAGAGACCCAGTACTTC	few	TRBJ2-5	.	TRBV6-1
CASSTSAADTEAFF	TGTGCCAGTAGTACCTCCGCGGCGGACACTGAAGCTTTCTTT	few	TRBJ1-1	.	TRBV19
CASSQEWGGGGGGANVLTF	TGCGCCAGCAGCCAAGAATGGGGTGGCGGTGGAGGTGGGGCCAACGTCCTGACTTTC	.	TRBJ2-6	.	TRBV4-3
CASSSYLMGGRMGEAFF	TGTGCCAGTAGTTCGTATCTAATGGGGGGGCGAATGGGTGAAGCTTTCTTT	.	TRBJ1-1	.	TRBV19
CASSPMTGPNSGANVLTF	TGTGCCAGCAGCCCAATGACAGGGCCTAACTCTGGGGCCAACGTCCTGACTTTC	.	TRBJ2-6	TRBD1	TRBV7-9
CASSPPSLQGGTEAFF	TGTGCCAGCTCACCACCGAGCCTTCAGGGTGGCACTGAAGCTTTCTTT	.	TRBJ1-1	.	TRBV18
CASNRGTEAFF	TGTGCCAGCAATCGGGGTACTGAAGCTTTCTTT	.	TRBJ1-1	.	TRBV6-5
CAWSTYSSNYGYTF	TGTGCCTGGAGTACCTACAGTTCCAACTATGGCTACACCTTC	.	TRBJ1-2	.	TRBV30
CASRGTGGTNEKLFF	TGTGCCAGCAGGGGTACAGGGGGAACTAATGAAAAACTGTTTTTT	.	TRBJ1-4	TRBD1	TRBV28
CASSEWGPDTQYF	TGTGCCAGCAGCGAATGGGGGCCAGATACGCAGTATTTT	.	TRBJ2-3	.	TRBV7-2
CASSPRTRGYEQYF	TGTGCCAGCAGCCCACGTACCAGGGGCTACGAGCAGTACTTC	.	TRBJ2-7	.	TRBV9
CAWSENDNQPQNF	TGTGCCTGGAGTGAGAACGACAATCAGCCCCAGAATTTT	.	TRBJ1-5	.	TRBV30
CASTRTGINYGYTF	TGTGCCAGCACCAGGACAGGGATAAACTATGGCTACACCTTC	.	TRBJ1-2	TRBD1	TRBV6-5
CASSSGQGNGYTF	TGTGCCAGCAGCTCGGGACAGGGGAATGGCTACACCTTC	few	TRBJ1-2	TRBD1	TRBV5-4
CARGGLSSNEQFF	TGTGCCAGGGGGGGACTATCCTCCAATGAGCAGTTCTTC	few	TRBJ2-1	TRBD2	TRBV7-9
CASSIYGGLGEAFF	TGTGCCAGTAGTATATATGGCGGGTTGGGGGAAGCTTTCTTT	.	TRBJ1-1	.	TRBV19
CASSELYTQYF	TGTGCCAGCAGTGAGCTATATACGCAGTATTTT	once	TRBJ2-3	.	TRBV2
CATSRELAEDTQYF	TGTGCCACCAGCAGAGAACTAGCCGAAGATACGCAGTATTTT	.	TRBJ2-3	.	TRBV15
CASSEGAVQPQHF	TGTGCCAGCTCGGAAGGGGCTGTTCAGCCCCAGCATTTT	.	TRBJ1-5	.	TRBV6-1
CASSFRQGAGETQYF	TGTGCCAGCAGCTTCCGCCAGGGGGCAGGAGAGACCCAGTACTTC	.	TRBJ2-5	TRBD1	TRBV7-2
CASSESEGLNQPQHF	TGCGCCAGCAGTGAGTCGGAGGGGCTAAATCAGCCCCAGCATTTT	.	TRBJ1-5	.	TRBV10-2
CASGLGQGYTGELFF	TGTGCTAGTGGTTTGGGACAGGGGTACACCGGGGAGCTGTTTTTT	.	TRBJ2-2	TRBD1	TRBV12-5
CASSIRGGYEQYF	TGTGCCAGTAGTATAAGGGGAGGCTACGAGCAGTACTTC	once	TRBJ2-7	.	TRBV19
CASSLSSSGTYEQYF	TGTGCCAGCAGTTTAAGTTCTAGCGGAACCTACGAGCAGTACTTC	.	TRBJ2-7	TRBD2	TRBV27
CASSQVGTSGSTYEQYF	TGCGCCAGCAGCCAAGTTGGGACTAGCGGGAGCACTTACGAGCAGTACTTC	.	TRBJ2-7	TRBD2	TRBV4-1
CASSLDRGNTGELFF	TGCGCCAGCAGCTTAGACAGGGGTAACACCGGGGAGCTGTTTTTT	.	TRBJ2-2	TRBD1	TRBV5-1
CASSILAGGHEQYF	TGTGCCAGTAGTATACTGGCAGGGGGCCACGAGCAGTACTTC	.	TRBJ2-7	TRBD1	TRBV19
CASSYLQRGDTEAFF	TGTGCCAGCAGTTATCTTCAACGGGGGGACACTGAAGCTTTCTTT	few	TRBJ1-1	.	TRBV6-6
CASSYSPEETQYF	TGTGCCAGCAGTTACTCCCCTGAAGAGACCCAGTACTTC	.	TRBJ2-5	.	TRBV6-5
CASSHIRGYTF	TGTGCCAGCAGTCACATACGTGGCTACACCTTC	.	TRBJ1-2	.	TRBV28
CAISGREETQYF	TGTGCCATCAGTGGCCGGGAAGAGACCCAGTACTTC	.	TRBJ2-5	.	TRBV10-3
CASSPNTEAFF	TGTGCCAGCAGCCCTAACACTGAAGCTTTCTTT	.	TRBJ1-1	.	TRBV28
CASSEANSNQPQHF	TGTGCCAGTAGTGAAGCGAATAGCAATCAGCCCCAGCATTTT	.	TRBJ1-5	.	TRBV19
CASSLKAGVLYGYTF	TGTGCCAGCAGTTTAAAGGCAGGCGTTCTCTATGGCTACACCTTC	.	TRBJ1-2	.	TRBV27
CASSLGADTQYF	TGCGCCAGCAGCTTGGGAGCAGATACGCAGTATTTT	.	TRBJ2-3	.	TRBV5-1
CASSVGGGIGGYTF	TGTGCCAGCAGCGTAGGCGGTGGTATAGGTGGCTACACCTTC	.	TRBJ1-2	.	TRBV9
CASSIDPGRVYNEQFF	TGTGCCAGTAGTATAGATCCCGGGAGGGTCTACAATGAGCAGTTCTTC	.	TRBJ2-1	TRBD2	TRBV19
CASSFPGLAGTDTQYF	TGTGCCAGCAGCTTCCCGGGACTAGCAGGCACAGATACGCAGTATTTT	few	TRBJ2-3	TRBD2	TRBV11-1
CASRGGRGRNYGYTF	TGTGCCAGCAGGGGGGGACGGGGCCGGAACTATGGCTACACCTTC	.	TRBJ1-2	.	TRBV2
CASSPYGPGSVKTQYF	TGTGCCAGCAGCCCTTACGGTCCAGGGTCGGTGAAGACCCAGTACTTC	.	TRBJ2-5	.	TRBV14
CASSTPGLAGVAYEQYF	TGTGCCAGCAGTACTCCGGGACTAGCGGGAGTCGCCTACGAGCAGTACTTC	.	TRBJ2-7	TRBD2	TRBV28